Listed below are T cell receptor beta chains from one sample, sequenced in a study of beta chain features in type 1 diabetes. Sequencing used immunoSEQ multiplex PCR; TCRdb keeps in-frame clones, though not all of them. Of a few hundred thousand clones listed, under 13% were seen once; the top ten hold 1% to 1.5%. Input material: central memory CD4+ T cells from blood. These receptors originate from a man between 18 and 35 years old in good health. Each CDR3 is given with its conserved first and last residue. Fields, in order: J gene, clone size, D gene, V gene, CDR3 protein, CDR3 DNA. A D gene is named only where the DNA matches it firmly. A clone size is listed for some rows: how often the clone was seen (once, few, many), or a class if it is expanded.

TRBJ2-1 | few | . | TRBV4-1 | CASSQVAQQEYVEQFF | TGCGCCAGCAGCCAAGTAGCCCAGCAGGAGTATGTTGAGCAGTTCTTC
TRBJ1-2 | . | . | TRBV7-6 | CASSRAYGYTF | TGTGCCAGCAGCCGGGCTTATGGCTACACCTTC
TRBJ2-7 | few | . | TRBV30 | CAWSGQLEQYF | TGTGCCTGGAGTGGGCAGCTCGAGCAGTACTTC
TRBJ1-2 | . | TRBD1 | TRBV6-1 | CASSPTGVAGYTF | TGTGCCAGCAGTCCCACAGGGGTGGCTGGCTACACCTTC
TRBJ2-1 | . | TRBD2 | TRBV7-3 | CASSLLAGVDYNEQFF | TGTGCCAGCAGCTTATTAGCGGGAGTGGACTACAATGAGCAGTTCTTC
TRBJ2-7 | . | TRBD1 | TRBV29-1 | CSVEARTGSEQYF | TGCAGCGTTGAAGCCAGGACAGGGTCCGAGCAGTACTTC
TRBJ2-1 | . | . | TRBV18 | CASSPHPDWEQFF | TGTGCCAGCTCGCCCCATCCGGACTGGGAGCAGTTCTTC
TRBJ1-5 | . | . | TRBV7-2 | CASSPQRDQPQHF | TGTGCCAGCAGCCCCCAGAGGGATCAGCCCCAGCATTTT
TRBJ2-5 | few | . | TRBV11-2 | CASSLTWRLSQETQYF | TGTGCCAGCAGCCTCACCTGGAGACTCAGCCAAGAGACCCAGTACTTC
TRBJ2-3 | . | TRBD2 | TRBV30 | CAWSGRPDTQYF | TGTGCCTGGAGCGGGAGGCCAGATACGCAGTATTTT
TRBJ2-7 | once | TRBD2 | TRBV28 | CASSLLKTSGSYEQYF | TGTGCCAGCAGTTTACTCAAGACTAGCGGATCCTACGAGCAGTACTTC
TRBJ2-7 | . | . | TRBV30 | CAWSRGYEQYF | TGTGCCTGGAGTAGGGGTTACGAGCAGTACTTC
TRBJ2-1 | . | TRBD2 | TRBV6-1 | CASSEAGTRNEQFF | TGTGCCAGCAGTGAAGCCGGGACTAGGAATGAGCAGTTCTTC
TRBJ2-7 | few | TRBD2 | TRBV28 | CASNRASGTHEQYF | TGTGCCAGCAATCGGGCTAGCGGGACCCACGAGCAGTACTTC
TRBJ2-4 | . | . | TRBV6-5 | CASSYSDGKNIQYF | TGTGCCAGCAGTTACTCAGACGGCAAAAACATTCAGTACTTC
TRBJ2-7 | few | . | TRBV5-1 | CASSPIPGNYEQYF | TGCGCCAGCAGCCCCATTCCAGGGAACTACGAGCAGTACTTC
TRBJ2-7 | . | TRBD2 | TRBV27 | CASSRRGAGAEQYF | TGTGCCAGCAGTCGCCGAGGAGCGGGAGCCGAGCAGTACTTC
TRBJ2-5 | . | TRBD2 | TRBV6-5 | CASSTYSGSWETQYF | TGTGCCAGCAGTACATATAGCGGGAGTTGGGAGACCCAGTACTTC
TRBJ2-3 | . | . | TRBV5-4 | CASSLRGGFTDTQYF | TGTGCCAGCAGCTTGAGGGGGGGATTCACAGATACGCAGTATTTT